This entry lists 11 T cell receptor beta chains sequenced from one sample in a study of human T cells and chemical hapten exposure. TCRdb processed the 5' RACE reads anew with MiXCR; each CDR3 protein has one entry. The sample shows about 81,000 distinct CDR3 sequences, more than 7.5% of them seen only once. Unfractionated whole blood yielded total RNA. The receptors come from a male donor in good health.

The CDR3 here is CASSLAGTGALMNTEAFF. The DNA for the CDR3 is TGCGCCAGCAGCTTGGCGGGGACAGGGGCCCTCATGAACACTGAAGCTTTCTTT. The chain links TRBV5-1 to TRBJ1-1; TRBD1 matches at 10 bases. This CDR3 has 18 residues. Per the germline V gene, CDR1 is SGHRS and CDR2 is YFSETQ. V lost 0 bases and J lost 0; bases outside the gene matches: 8. The full variable domain, rest sourced from reference TRBV5-1 and TRBJ1-1, is KAGVTQTPRYLIKTRGQQVTLSCSPISGHRSVSWYQQTPGQGLQFLFEYFSETQRNKGNFPGRFSGRQFSNSRSEMNVSTLELGDSALYLCASSLAGTGALMNTEAFFGQGTRLTVV.

In its sample, this clonotype was seen a few times. The chain couples TRBV3-1 to TRBJ1-2, with 9 bases fitting TRBD1. V trimming: 4 bases; J trimming: 2 bases; junction bases outside the gene matches: 5. The CDR3 contains 15 residues. Germline V gives CDR1 LGHDT, CDR2 YNNKEL (reference sequence). Here the CDR3 reads CASSLRTGANYGYTF. In nucleotides, the CDR3 is TGTGCCAGCAGCCTACGGACAGGGGCAAACTATGGCTACACCTTC.

This clonotype has just a few counts. CDR3 in amino acids: CASSLRPAWGGVTDTQYF. The CDR3 bases are TGCGCCAGCAGCTTGAGGCCTGCATGGGGCGGGGTCACAGATACGCAGTATTTT. The V gene is TRBV5-1, the J gene TRBJ2-3; TRBD2 might be the D (6 bases). V lost 1 base and J 2 bases, leaving 20 bases between the germline ends. This CDR3 is built from 18 residues. Germline V gene lookup returns CDR1 SGHRS and CDR2 YFSETQ.

This clonotype was counted a few times. The V call is TRBV3-1, the J call TRBJ1-4; D is ambiguous. V lost 0 bases and J 7 bases, leaving 12 bases between the germline ends. Germline V gene data show CDR1 as LGHDT and CDR2 as YNNKEL (reference sequence). The CDR3 totals 15 residues. Written as DNA, the CDR3 is TGTGCCAGCAGCCAAGATGGACGATATGGTGAAAAACTGTTTTTT. Translated: CASSQDGRYGEKLFF.

This clonotype has only a few counts. The chain carries TRBV18 and TRBJ2-3, with D perhaps TRBD1 or TRBD2 (5 bases each). The V gene's germline CDR1 is KGHSH and CDR2 LQKENI. Trimming removed 0 bases at V and 4 bases at J, with 8 bases between. This CDR3 has 14 residues. DNA for the CDR3: TGTGCCAGCTCACCACCGGTGGGGGCAGATACGCAGTATTTT. Amino acids: CASSPPVGADTQYF.

This clonotype has a handful of counts. The chain uses TRBV4-3 and TRBJ1-3; D call uncertain. The V and J ends lost 0 bases and 2 bases respectively, with 11 bases between them. Germline V gene lookup returns CDR1 LGHNA and CDR2 YSLEER. CDR3 length: 16 residues. CDR3 protein: CASSQDLLVAGNTIYF. CDR3 nucleotide sequence: TGCGCCAGCAGCCAAGACTTGTTGGTAGCTGGAAACACCATATATTTT.

This clonotype occurred a few times. The CDR3 region is CASSSSPTGDEKLFF. CDR3 bases: TGTGCCAGCAGCTCCTCGCCGACAGGGGATGAAAAACTGTTTTTT. The V call is TRBV7-3, the J call TRBJ1-4; TRBD1 aligns across 8 bases. This CDR3 has 15 amino acids. Looked up from germline, CDR1 is SGHTA and CDR2 is FQGTGA. V shed 4 bases and J 6 bases; nucleotides not matched to a gene: 7.

This clonotype showed up many times. This sequence joins TRBV2 and TRBJ2-6, with D perhaps matching TRBD1 (7 bases). V was clipped by 5 bases and J by 4 bases, with 9 bases between them. The germline gives CDR1 SNHLY, CDR2 FYNNEI. This CDR3 is 14 amino acids long. CDR3 DNA: TGTGCCAGCAGTTCAGGGGGGGGGGCCAACGTCCTGACTTTC. Residues: CASSSGGGANVLTF.

This clonotype was detected ten times or more. This chain links TRBV11-2 with TRBJ2-3; 8 nucleotides line up with TRBD2. The V and J ends lost 4 bases and 2 bases, in that order; junction bases with no gene match: 8. The CDR3 is 16 amino acids. Germline CDR1 SGHAT, CDR2 FQNNGV. The CDR3 loop is CASSSWTSRVTDTQYF. In DNA form, the CDR3 reads TGTGCCAGCAGCTCCTGGACTAGCCGGGTCACAGATACGCAGTATTTT.

This clonotype showed up many times. This sequence joins TRBV11-2 and TRBJ2-2, with TRBD2 as a possible D gene (5 bases). Between the trimmed V and J ends, which lost 0 bases and 1 base, there was a span of 15 bases. The CDR3 runs to 18 residues. Germline lookup yields CDR1 SGHAT and CDR2 FQNNGV. For the CDR3, the DNA is TGTGCCAGCAGCTTAGAACCCCCCAGCGGACTGAACACCGGGGAGCTGTTTTTT. Its translation: CASSLEPPSGLNTGELFF.

This clonotype was counted between two and nine times. This chain connects TRBV13 to TRBJ2-1; 10 nucleotides line up with TRBD2. This CDR3 comprises 15 residues. CDR1 is PRHDT, CDR2 FYEKMQ, per germline (reference sequence). The V and J ends lost 6 bases and 8 bases, in that order; junction bases with no gene match: 10. The CDR3 reads CASSPSGRAGDEQFF. CDR3 sequence (DNA): TGTGCCAGCAGTCCAAGCGGGAGGGCCGGGGATGAGCAGTTCTTC.